The entry below describes one T cell receptor beta chain. TCRdb ran MiXCR on the 5' RACE reads and lists one entry per CDR3 protein. The data show approximately 100,000 distinct CDR3 sequences, 11% seen once. This entry belongs to a study of T-cell memory formation after mild COVID-19. V trimming: 3 bases; J trimming: 3 bases; junction bases outside the gene matches: 2. Germline-derived CDR1 and CDR2 are MNHEY and SMNVEV (reference sequence). This CDR3 is built from 13 residues. Sequencing was carried out using PBMCs or a T cell subset sorted from them (not recorded which). The V gene is TRBV27, the J gene TRBJ2-7; TRBD1 aligns across 7 bases. The receptor comes from a man younger than 35 who had mild COVID-19 (a few samples of this study predate the infection). Cell type and time point are not known. The chain's CDR3 is CASSLRQGYEQYV. The CDR3 DNA reads as TGTGCCAGCAGTTTGCGACAGGGCTACGAGCAGTACGTC.